Included here is one TCR beta chain sequence, with context. Its binding antigen is unknown. Base qualities are not at hand, and no much larger clone is one base apart. These data are taken from a study of blood T cell repertoires in COVID-19 (dated by TCRdb to between 2020 and 2021). In terms of the full investigation: The collaborator samples originated in the United States, Italy and Spain and spanned the acute and convalescent phases of COVID-19. The material from the prospective study consisted of cDNA or gDNA derived from T cells, B-cell-depleted T cells, or PBMCs. The dataset comprised deeply sampled blood TCRbeta repertoires from subjects exposed to, actively infected with, or recovered from COVID-19. A freely available public database, intended as a resource for researchers studying the immune response to SARS-CoV-2, is where the repertoires were released. Samples were obtained from the ongoing ImmuneRACE study (first 160 participants) and from some 1,300 subjects provided by 6 global collaborators. Sample metadata almost always included a de-identified subject ID, COVID-19 status, age in years and sex. Where HLA class I and class II types were available, the types were taken from metadata supplied by the sample provider, not from assay-based typing. Study-level results and caveats: The amount of clinical and demographic metadata varied by source and participant and was provided uncurated.

Reading from cysteine to phenylalanine, the CDR3 counts 11 amino acids. Only the CDR3 part of the read is kept: 33 bases, read in frame from the first base. Trimming costs V 10 bases and J 3 bases, and their ends lie 9 bases apart. CDR1 and CDR2 (SNHLY, FYNNEI) derive from the germline V gene. Collaborating institutions collected whole blood in K2EDTA tubes following their own protocols. For TCRbeta analysis, collaborators shipped samples as frozen whole blood, isolated PBMCs, or DNA extracted from either of those sample types. TCRbeta CDR3 regions were amplified from genomic DNA by means of the immunoSEQ Assay, a bias-controlled multiplex PCR. The published analysis was carried out like this. Nucleated cell counts per sample were estimated from amplification of reference gene primers within the assay. To quantify the absolute abundance of each unique TCRbeta CDR3 rearrangement, sequence reads were collapsed and filtered. For each sample, productive Simpson clonality was calculated as the square root of Simpson's diversity index across productive rearrangements. TCRdb holds this immuneACCESS table with in-frame rearrangements only. Some clones are missing; in checked studies, unresolved V genes explain under half, and the rest has no known cause. V, J and clone size are those of that table, while D and trimming were read from the DNA. For this sample the table gives just over 150,000 clones, of which 85% to 90% were detected only once. Roughly 15% of the sample is in the top ten clones.

The origin of this receptor is a woman in her thirties or forties with acute or convalescent COVID-19. The chain is assembled from TRBV2 and TRBJ1-1; tentative D gene TRBD1, with 5 bases matching. The sequenced material came from peripheral blood. The nucleotides are TGTGCCATCCAGGGTGACACTGAAGCTTTCTTT. Its coded protein is CAIQGDTEAFF. With the rest looked up from the reference TRBV2 and TRBJ1-1 genes rather than sequenced, the full variable domain is EPEVTQTPSHQVTQMGQEVILRCVPISNHLYFYWYRQILGQKVEFLVSFYNNEISEKSEIFDDQFSVERPDGSNFTLKIRSTKLEDSAMYFCAIQGDTEAFFGQGTRLTVV.